The next 21 T cell receptor beta chains were all read from a single sample in a study of regulatory T cells (dated by TCRdb to 2016 to 2019). General conclusions and limits of the study: Hydrophobic residues at CDR3 positions 6 and 7 were enriched in conventional CD4+ T cells from CD3G-deficient patients, suggesting more self-reactive specificities.

Library preparation used the immunoSEQ multiplex PCR assay. The multiplex PCR relied on 52 forward TRBV primers and 13 reverse TRBJ primers, and amplification bias was corrected through assay-based and computational methods. TCRdb took over this immuneACCESS table, retaining in-frame rearrangements with V and J assigned. Such tables are incomplete; in checked studies, under half of the missing clones stem from an unresolved V gene, and the remainder is unexplained. In all, the sample holds about 34,000 clones, and over 85% of those were seen once. Around 0.94% of the sample belongs to the ten largest clones. What these receptors recognize is not known. The material sequenced was conventional CD4+ T cells sorted from blood. These receptors were taken from a child aged 2 to 15 with CD3G deficiency.

The J gene is TRBJ1-6, the V gene TRBV27, with D unresolved. CDR1 and CDR2 from the germline V gene are MNHEY and SMNVEV (reference sequence). The CDR3 runs to 13 residues. V gave up 4 bases and J gave up 11 bases, with 12 bases separating them. The CDR3, as DNA: TGTGCCAGCAGTTCCATCAAAATTGCACCCCTCCACTTT. Translating gives CASSSIKIAPLHF.

J is TRBJ2-7 and V is TRBV28; weak D call: TRBD1 (6 bases). V lost 5 bases to trimming and J lost 2 bases, with 13 bases between them. The germline V gene has CDR1 MDHEN and CDR2 SYDVKM. The CDR3 spans 14 residues. The CDR3 bases are TGTGCCAGCAGTCTACACGGACAGACCTACGAGCAGTACTTC. It encodes CASSLHGQTYEQYF.

This chain joins TRBV28 and TRBJ2-7; D is uncertain. V was pared by 3 bases and J by 0 bases, with 9 bases between. The CDR3 covers 14 residues. Germline CDR1 reads MDHEN; CDR2 reads SYDVKM. Written as DNA, the CDR3 is TGTGCCAGCAGTTTGGTAGGCCACTCCTACGAGCAGTACTTC. Translation: CASSLVGHSYEQYF.

V is TRBV7-2 and J is TRBJ2-3; D uncertain. The CDR3 extends over 13 amino acids. Trimming removed 0 bases at V and 6 bases at J, with 7 bases between. Germline V CDR1 and CDR2: SGHTA, FQGNSA. The CDR3, as DNA: TGTGCCAGCAGCTTAGCTGTCGGGGATACGCAGTATTTT. Residues: CASSLAVGDTQYF.

This clone was seen only a few times. The V call is TRBV28, the J call TRBJ1-5, with no clear D. Germline lookup yields CDR1 MDHEN and CDR2 SYDVKM. This CDR3 spans 12 amino acids. V lost 7 bases and J 3 bases, leaving 7 bases between the germline ends. The CDR3 nucleotides read TGTGCCAGCAATATCCCCAATCAGCCCCAGCATTTT. This codes for CASNIPNQPQHF.

This clone is a singleton in its sample. The chain is built from TRBV19 and TRBJ1-5; D remains ambiguous. V lost 11 bases and J 6 bases, leaving 20 bases between the germline ends. CDR3 size: 14 residues. Germline V gene sequence: CDR1 LNHDA, CDR2 SQIVND (reference sequence). CDR3 in DNA: TGTGCCGGTGACCCCTACGTGGCCCGTCAGCCCCAGCATTTT. Translating gives CAGDPYVARQPQHF.

The J gene is TRBJ2-7, the V gene TRBV7-9; either TRBD1 or TRBD2 may fit D (5 bases each). CDR3 size: 12 residues. Trimming shortened V by 4 bases and J by 7 bases, and 11 bases separated the two germline ends. The germline V gene encodes CDR1 SEHNR and CDR2 FQNEAQ (reference sequence). The CDR3 coding sequence is TGTGCCAGCAGCTCCGGGACGCGGGAGCAGTACTTC. Translation gives CASSSGTREQYF.

The CDR3 coding sequence is TGTGCCAGTAGTACCGGACAGGGGGCAGTGGAGACCCAGTACTTC. Its protein product is CASSTGQGAVETQYF. This chain connects TRBV19 to TRBJ2-5; 11 bases fit TRBD1. The CDR3 runs 15 residues. V shed 4 bases, J shed 5 bases, and the junction held 6 bases outside the gene matches. The V gene's germline CDR1 is LNHDA and CDR2 SQIVND (reference sequence).

The V and J genes are TRBV28 and TRBJ1-2, with 7 bases matching TRBD1. The CDR3 extends over 13 amino acids. CDR1 MDHEN and CDR2 SYDVKM come from the germline V gene. Losses at the gene ends were 5 bases for V and 7 bases for J; bases not matched to a gene: 7. DNA of the CDR3: TGTGCCAGCAGTCAAGGGACAGTTGTTGGCTACACCTTC. This translates into CASSQGTVVGYTF.

This chain links TRBV19 with TRBJ2-2; possible D gene TRBD1, 6 bases. Trimming pared 0 bases from V and 4 bases from J, leaving 6 bases between. This CDR3 has 14 residues. Germline-derived CDR1 and CDR2 are LNHDA and SQIVND (reference sequence). DNA for the CDR3: TGTGCCAGTAGTATAGACAGGGGCACCGGGGAGCTGTTTTTT. Protein: CASSIDRGTGELFF.

The chain joins TRBV28 to TRBJ2-1; D call uncertain. The CDR3 has 16 amino acids. Germline V lookup: CDR1 MDHEN, CDR2 SYDVKM. Trimming removed 5 bases from V and 0 bases from J, with 14 bases in between. CDR3 residues: CASSRPGKGSYNEQFF. The CDR3 bases are TGTGCCAGCAGTCGGCCTGGGAAGGGCTCCTACAATGAGCAGTTCTTC.

The V call is TRBV6-1, the J call TRBJ2-7; 10 nucleotides agree with TRBD1. V shed 3 bases, J shed 2 bases, and the junction held 4 bases outside the gene matches. Germline CDR1 and CDR2: MNHNS and SASEGT. The CDR3 is 15 residues long. DNA for the CDR3: TGTGCCAGCAGTGAGATCGGACAGGGGGCCTACGAGCAGTACTTC. Translation gives CASSEIGQGAYEQYF.

The genes are TRBV28 and TRBJ2-1; 7 bases agree with TRBD2. Germline V gene sequence: CDR1 MDHEN, CDR2 SYDVKM. Trimming cost V 2 bases and J 9 bases; bases outside gene matches: 16. The CDR3 loop spans 17 amino acids. CDR3 region: CASSLTPGAGSSAEQFF. The CDR3 DNA reads TGTGCCAGCAGTTTAACCCCGGGAGCGGGATCCTCCGCTGAGCAGTTCTTC.

This clone showed up just once. This chain connects TRBV4-1 to TRBJ2-6; D may be TRBD2 (5 bases). Germline assignment: CDR1 MGHRA and CDR2 YSYEKL. The CDR3 has 15 residues. V lost 8 bases and J 0 bases, leaving 11 bases between the germline ends. CDR3 DNA: TGCGCCAGCCGGCGGGTCCCCTCTGGGGCCAACGTCCTGACTTTC. Translating it yields CASRRVPSGANVLTF.

The V and J genes are TRBV6-1 and TRBJ2-3; the D gene is possibly TRBD1 (5 bases). Germline V lookup: CDR1 MNHNS, CDR2 SASEGT. The CDR3 has 14 amino acids. V dropped 10 bases and J dropped 0 bases, with 14 bases sitting between them. The DNA for the CDR3 is TGTGCCACCGGACAAAGGAAGAGCACAGATACGCAGTATTTT. Translation: CATGQRKSTDTQYF.

The chain recombines TRBV6-5 with TRBJ2-3, with 7 bases fitting TRBD1. V dropped 4 bases and J dropped 1; count of bases not matched to a gene: 8. The CDR3 has 16 residues. In germline, CDR1 is MNHEY, CDR2 SVGAGI. CDR3 coding DNA: TGTGCCAGCAGTTCCCTCCAGGGGGTCCGCACAGATACGCAGTATTTT. Translated, it gives CASSSLQGVRTDTQYF.

V usage is TRBV28 and J usage is TRBJ1-2; maybe TRBD1 (5 bases). Germline lookup yields CDR1 MDHEN and CDR2 SYDVKM. The CDR3 is made up of 14 amino acids. V was shortened by 3 bases and J by 7 bases, with 15 bases between the two germline ends. The CDR3 reads CASSFPGAYGGYTF. CDR3 sequence (DNA): TGTGCCAGCAGTTTTCCCGGGGCGTATGGTGGCTACACCTTC.

The chain's CDR3 is CASSFPDRGIAFF. The DNA for the CDR3 is TGTGCCAGCAGTTTCCCCGACAGGGGTATAGCTTTCTTT. V usage is TRBV28 and J usage is TRBJ1-1, with 8 nucleotides matching TRBD1. The CDR3 runs 13 residues. Germline V CDR1 and CDR2: MDHEN, SYDVKM. V shed 3 bases and J 10 bases; nucleotides not matched to a gene: 7.

The chain has TRBV10-3 and TRBJ2-3, with 9 bases matching TRBD2. Trimming removed 6 bases from V and 4 bases from J; junction bases left unmatched: 5. Germline V CDR1 and CDR2: ENHRY, SYGVKD. The CDR3 covers 14 residues. The CDR3 nucleotides are TGTGCCATCAGCCAGCGGGAGGTGTCAGATACGCAGTATTTT. As protein: CAISQREVSDTQYF.

This chain joins TRBV28 and TRBJ2-1; D not resolved. This CDR3 has 14 residues. CDR1 is MDHEN, CDR2 SYDVKM, per germline. V was clipped by 5 bases and J by 1 base, with 9 bases between them. The CDR3 is CASSRWRSYNEQFF. The CDR3 DNA reads TGTGCCAGCAGTCGGTGGAGATCCTACAATGAGCAGTTCTTC.

This chain joins TRBV28 and TRBJ2-1, with D perhaps TRBD1 or TRBD2 (5 bases each). V was trimmed by 6 bases and J by 9 bases, leaving 21 bases between them. The CDR3 is 15 residues long. Germline-derived CDR1 and CDR2 are MDHEN and SYDVKM. The CDR3 nucleotides are TGTGCCAGCAGCTCTGGGGGACCTACGGCGCCTGAGCAGTTCTTC. It is translated as CASSSGGPTAPEQFF.